The entry below describes one T cell receptor (beta chain). No antigen is known for it. Other DNA sequences in this specimen translate into the identical CDR3. The data originate from a study of cytomegalovirus exposure and HLA in healthy donors. The study's findings and limits: The records held CMV serostatus as the only immune exposure information. Overall, around 160 TCR beta chains were annotated as cytomegalovirus-associated.

The CDR3 length is 15 residues. Germline V gene lookup returns CDR1 SGHAT and CDR2 FQNNGV. After removal of 1 base from V and 1 base from J, the junction contained 0 bases not matched to a gene. The PCR ran on 60 Vbeta and 13 Jbeta primers. In the authors' methods: Roughly 11 million shared chains were among approximately 87 million unique TCR beta chains counted in a later analysis. Measured with immunoSEQ multiplex PCR; TCRdb has only the in-frame clones, and not every one. The D gene and trimming were derived from the DNA, and the V and J assignments and clone size from that table. The table records roughly 200,000 clones, 77% of them present only once.

What was sequenced was PBMCs. The chain carries TRBV11-2 and TRBJ2-3; 9 positions agree with TRBD1. This sequence originates from a woman in her fifties or sixties in good health and CMV-seropositive. CDR3 sequence: CASSLGTGGTDTQYF. The CDR3 nucleotides are TGTGCCAGCAGCTTAGGGACAGGGGGCACAGATACGCAGTATTTT. Full variable domain (rest looked up from reference TRBV11-2 and TRBJ2-3): EAGVAQSPRYKIIEKRQSVAFWCNPISGHATLYWYQQILGQGPKLLIQFQNNGVVDDSQLPKDRFSAERLKGVDSTLKIQPAKLEDSAVYLCASSLGTGGTDTQYFGPGTRLTVL.